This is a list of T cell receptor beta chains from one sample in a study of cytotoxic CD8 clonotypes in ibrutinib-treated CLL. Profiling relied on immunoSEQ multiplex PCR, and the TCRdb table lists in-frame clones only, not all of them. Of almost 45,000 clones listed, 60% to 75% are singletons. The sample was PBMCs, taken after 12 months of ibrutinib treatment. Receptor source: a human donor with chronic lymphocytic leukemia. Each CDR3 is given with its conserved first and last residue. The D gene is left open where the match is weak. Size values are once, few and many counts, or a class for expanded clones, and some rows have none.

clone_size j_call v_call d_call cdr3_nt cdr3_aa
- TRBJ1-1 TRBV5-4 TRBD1 TGCGCCAGCAGTCGACAGGGGGGATTCCCTGAAGCTTTCTTT CASSRQGGFPEAFF
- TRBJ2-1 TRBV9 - TGTGCCAGCAGCGTAGTTTCCGCGCCCTACAATGAGCAGTTCTTC CASSVVSAPYNEQFF
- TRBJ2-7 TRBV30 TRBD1 TGTGCCTGGAGTAGGGGGCAGTCCTACGAGCAGTACTTC CAWSRGQSYEQYF
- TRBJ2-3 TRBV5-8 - TGTGCCAGCAGCCTACCTCGGGGAGATACGCAGTATTTT CASSLPRGDTQYF
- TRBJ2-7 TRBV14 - TGTGCCAGCAGCCTAGGTAAGTTCGAGCAGTACTTC CASSLGKFEQYF
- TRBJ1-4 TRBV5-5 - TGTGCCAGCAGCTTGGATAGGGGGGTTGAAAAACTGTTTTTT CASSLDRGVEKLFF
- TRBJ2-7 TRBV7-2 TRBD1 TGTGCCAGCAGCTGGGACAGGGACTTTTACTACGAGCAGTACTTC CASSWDRDFYYEQYF
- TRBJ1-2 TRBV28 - TGTGCCAGCAGTAAAGGGGGAGCCAACTATGGCTACACCTTC CASSKGGANYGYTF
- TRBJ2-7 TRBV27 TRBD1 TGTGCCAGCAGCAGGACAGGACTTACCTACGAGCAGTACTTC CASSRTGLTYEQYF
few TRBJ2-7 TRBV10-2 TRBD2 TGCGCCAGCCTTGACGCGGGAGAGTTTTACGAGCAGTACTTC CASLDAGEFYEQYF